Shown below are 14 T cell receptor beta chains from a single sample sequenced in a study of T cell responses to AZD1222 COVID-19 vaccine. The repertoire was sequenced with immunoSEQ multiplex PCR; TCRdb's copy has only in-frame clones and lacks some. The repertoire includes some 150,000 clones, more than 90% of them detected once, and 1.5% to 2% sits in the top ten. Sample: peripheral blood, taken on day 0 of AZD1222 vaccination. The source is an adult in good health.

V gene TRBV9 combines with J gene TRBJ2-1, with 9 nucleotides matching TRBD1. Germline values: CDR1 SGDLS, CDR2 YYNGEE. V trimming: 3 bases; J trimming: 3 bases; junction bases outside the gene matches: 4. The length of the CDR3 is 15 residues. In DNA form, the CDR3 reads TGTGCCAGCAGCGACGGGACAGGGAGCTACAATGAGCAGTTCTTC. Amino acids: CASSDGTGSYNEQFF.

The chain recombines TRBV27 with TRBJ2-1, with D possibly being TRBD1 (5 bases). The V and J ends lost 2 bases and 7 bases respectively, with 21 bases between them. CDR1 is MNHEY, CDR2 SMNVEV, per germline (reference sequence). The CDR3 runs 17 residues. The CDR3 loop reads CASSLSRDSLPLNEQFF. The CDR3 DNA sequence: TGTGCCAGCAGTTTAAGCCGAGACAGCCTTCCTTTGAATGAGCAGTTCTTC.

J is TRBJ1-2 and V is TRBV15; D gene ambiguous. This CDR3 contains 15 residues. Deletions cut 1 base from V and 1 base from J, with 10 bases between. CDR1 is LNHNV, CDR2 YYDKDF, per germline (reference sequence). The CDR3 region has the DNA TGTGCCACCAGCAGAGTGTTGAGGGATAACTATGGCTACACCTTC. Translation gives CATSRVLRDNYGYTF.

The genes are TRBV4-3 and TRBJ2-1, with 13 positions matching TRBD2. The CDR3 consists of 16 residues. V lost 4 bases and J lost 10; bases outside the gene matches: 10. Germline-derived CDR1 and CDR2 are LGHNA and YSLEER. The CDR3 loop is CASSPFGLAGDGEQFF. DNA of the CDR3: TGCGCCAGCAGCCCGTTTGGACTAGCGGGAGATGGGGAGCAGTTCTTC.

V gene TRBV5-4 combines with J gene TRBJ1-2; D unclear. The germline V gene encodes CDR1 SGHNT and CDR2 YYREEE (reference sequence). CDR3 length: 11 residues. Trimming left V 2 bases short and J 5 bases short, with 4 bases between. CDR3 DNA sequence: TGTGCCAGCAGCTTCGAATATGGCTACACCTTC. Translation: CASSFEYGYTF.

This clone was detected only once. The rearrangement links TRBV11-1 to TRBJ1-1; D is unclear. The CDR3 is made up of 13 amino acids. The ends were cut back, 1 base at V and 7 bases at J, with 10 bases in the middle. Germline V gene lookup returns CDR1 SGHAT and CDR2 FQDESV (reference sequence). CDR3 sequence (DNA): TGTGCCAGCAGCTTAGGACCGGGAAGTGAAGCTTTCTTT. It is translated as CASSLGPGSEAFF.

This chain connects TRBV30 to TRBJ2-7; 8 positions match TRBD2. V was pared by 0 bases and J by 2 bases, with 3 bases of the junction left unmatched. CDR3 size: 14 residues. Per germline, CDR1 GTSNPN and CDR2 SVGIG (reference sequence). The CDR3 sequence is CAWSVSGGPYEQYF. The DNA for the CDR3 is TGTGCCTGGAGTGTGTCGGGAGGGCCCTACGAGCAGTACTTC. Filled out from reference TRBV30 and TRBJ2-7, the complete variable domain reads SQTIHQWPATLVQPVGSPLSLECTVEGTSNPNLYWYRQAAGRGLQLLFYSVGIGQISSEVPQNLSASRPQDRQFILSSKKLLLSDSGFYLCAWSVSGGPYEQYFGPGTRLTVT.

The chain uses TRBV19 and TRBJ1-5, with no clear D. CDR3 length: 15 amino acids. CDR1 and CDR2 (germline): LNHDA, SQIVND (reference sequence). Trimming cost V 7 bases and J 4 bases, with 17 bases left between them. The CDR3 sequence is CASNRMGSGNQPQHF. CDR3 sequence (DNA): TGTGCCAGTAATCGGATGGGGTCGGGGAATCAGCCCCAGCATTTT.

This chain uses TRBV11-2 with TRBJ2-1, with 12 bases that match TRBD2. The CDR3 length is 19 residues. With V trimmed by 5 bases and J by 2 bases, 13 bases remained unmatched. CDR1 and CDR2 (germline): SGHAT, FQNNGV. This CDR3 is CASSPRASGGALPYNEQFF. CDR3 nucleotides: TGTGCCAGCAGCCCCCGGGCTAGCGGGGGGGCCTTGCCCTACAATGAGCAGTTCTTC.

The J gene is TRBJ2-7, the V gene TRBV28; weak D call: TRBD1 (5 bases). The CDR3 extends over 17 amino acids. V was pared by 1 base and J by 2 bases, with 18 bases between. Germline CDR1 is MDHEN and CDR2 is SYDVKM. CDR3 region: CASSLLMPQGLTYEQYF. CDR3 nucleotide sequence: TGTGCCAGCAGTTTATTAATGCCGCAGGGCCTAACCTACGAGCAGTACTTC.

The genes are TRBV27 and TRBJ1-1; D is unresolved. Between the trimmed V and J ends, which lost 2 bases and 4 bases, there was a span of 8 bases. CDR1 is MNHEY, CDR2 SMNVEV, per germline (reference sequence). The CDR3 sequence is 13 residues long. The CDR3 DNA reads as TGTGCCAGCAGTTTAGAGGAAGGCACTGAAGCTTTCTTT. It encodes CASSLEEGTEAFF.

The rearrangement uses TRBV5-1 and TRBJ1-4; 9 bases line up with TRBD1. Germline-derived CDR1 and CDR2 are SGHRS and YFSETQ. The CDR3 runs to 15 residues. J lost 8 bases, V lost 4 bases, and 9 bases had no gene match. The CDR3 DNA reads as TGCGCCAGCAGCGTGACCGGGACAGGGTGGGAAAAACTGTTTTTT. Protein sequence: CASSVTGTGWEKLFF.

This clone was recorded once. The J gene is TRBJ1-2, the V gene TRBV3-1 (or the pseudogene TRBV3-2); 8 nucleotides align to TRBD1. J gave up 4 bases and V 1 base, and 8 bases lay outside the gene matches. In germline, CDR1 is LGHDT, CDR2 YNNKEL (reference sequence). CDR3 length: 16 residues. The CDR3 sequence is CASSQGGQGASYGYTF. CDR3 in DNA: TGTGCCAGCAGCCAAGGAGGGCAGGGGGCATCCTATGGCTACACCTTC.

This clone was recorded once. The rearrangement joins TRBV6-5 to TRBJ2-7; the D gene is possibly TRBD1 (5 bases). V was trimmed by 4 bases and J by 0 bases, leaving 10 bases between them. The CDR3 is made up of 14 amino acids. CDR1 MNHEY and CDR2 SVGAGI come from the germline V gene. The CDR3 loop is CASSWGSLSYEQYF. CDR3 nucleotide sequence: TGTGCCAGCAGTTGGGGCAGCCTCTCCTACGAGCAGTACTTC.